The 31 T cell receptor beta chains below all came from one sample that was sequenced in a study of blood T cell repertoires in COVID-19. This table comes from immunoSEQ multiplex PCR, and its TCRdb copy is limited to in-frame clones, with some not included. The sample holds approximately 380,000 clones, around nine tenths seen once. The specimen was PBMCs or T cells enriched from blood (not recorded which). The origin of the receptors is a woman under 30 who had recovered from COVID-19.

The chain is built from TRBV6-5 and TRBJ1-4; TRBD1 might be the D (6 bases). The V end was cut by 2 bases, the J end by 3 bases, with 10 bases between. This CDR3 is built from 15 residues. The germline V gene has CDR1 MNHEY and CDR2 SVGAGI. The chain's CDR3 is CASSYVGAANEKLFF. The DNA of the CDR3 is TGTGCCAGCAGTTACGTGGGGGCGGCTAATGAAAAACTGTTTTTT.

The gene calls are TRBV6-4 and TRBJ1-2; D gene ambiguous. This CDR3 is 13 amino acids long. The V gene's germline CDR1 is MRHNA and CDR2 SNTAGT. Trimming pared 5 bases from V and 3 bases from J, leaving 10 bases between. CDR3 loop: CASSPHGDYGYTF. In nucleotides, the CDR3 is TGTGCCAGCAGTCCACACGGGGACTATGGCTACACCTTC.

The rearrangement joins TRBV18 to TRBJ2-1; D might be TRBD2 (5 bases). The CDR3 contains 14 residues. Germline V gene sequence: CDR1 KGHSH, CDR2 LQKENI. With 3 bases removed from V and 3 bases from J, the gap between germline ends came to 9 bases. The CDR3, as DNA: TGTGCCAGCTCACCTCCTAGCCGCTACAATGAGCAGTTCTTC. It yields the protein CASSPPSRYNEQFF.

The chain is built from TRBV11-2 and TRBJ1-2, with a weak D call TRBD1 (5 bases). The V gene's germline CDR1 is SGHAT and CDR2 FQNNGV. The CDR3 is 13 amino acids. V was shortened by 3 bases and J by 3 bases, with 8 bases between the two germline ends. The CDR3 loop reads CASSFGGDYGYTF. For the CDR3, the DNA is TGTGCCAGCAGCTTCGGGGGGGACTATGGCTACACCTTC.

The genes are TRBV4-2 and TRBJ1-1; 8 nucleotides align to TRBD1. Germline V gene lookup returns CDR1 LGHNA and CDR2 YNFKEQ. The V and J ends lost 4 bases and 4 bases, in that order; junction bases with no gene match: 14. This CDR3 has 17 amino acids. Here the CDR3 DNA reads TGTGCCAGCAGCCCTCCGTGGACAGGGATCGAAGGCACTGAAGCTTTCTTT. Its protein product is CASSPPWTGIEGTEAFF.

This clone was seen once. This rearrangement joins TRBV18 to TRBJ2-7; 9 positions match TRBD1. This CDR3 is 16 amino acids long. From germline, CDR1 is KGHSH and CDR2 LQKENI. V lost 4 bases to trimming and J lost 7 bases; unmatched junction nucleotides: 14. CDR3 sequence reads: CASSRGPGQGLWEQYF. CDR3 DNA: TGTGCCAGCTCACGGGGACCGGGACAGGGTCTATGGGAGCAGTACTTC.

The table lists this clone with a count of one. V is TRBV2 and J is TRBJ2-5; possibly TRBD2 for D (5 bases). The V gene's germline CDR1 is SNHLY and CDR2 FYNNEI. There are 15 residues in the CDR3. The V gene lost 6 bases and the J gene lost 0 bases, with 14 bases spanning the gap. Here the CDR3 DNA reads TGTGCCAGCAGAATTGCGGACTTGTACCAAGAGACCCAGTACTTC. This sequence encodes CASRIADLYQETQYF.

V is TRBV9 and J is TRBJ2-5; perhaps TRBD1 as D (6 bases). The V end was cut by 3 bases, the J end by 2 bases, with 23 bases between. Germline CDR1 reads SGDLS; CDR2 reads YYNGEE. The CDR3 runs 18 residues. Here the CDR3 reads CASSATLTGSGRQETQYF. The CDR3 DNA sequence: TGTGCCAGCAGCGCCACCCTCACAGGGTCGGGTCGACAAGAGACCCAGTACTTC.

The count of this clone is one. V usage is TRBV6-2 or TRBV6-3 and J usage is TRBJ2-7; TRBD1 agrees at 8 bases. After removal of 6 bases from V and 5 bases from J, the junction contained 6 bases not matched to a gene. Germline assignment: CDR1 MNHEY and CDR2 SVGEGT. The CDR3 extends over 13 amino acids. The CDR3 region has the DNA TGTGCCAGCAGCATATACAGGGGGAACGAGCAGTACTTC. Translating it yields CASSIYRGNEQYF.

The chain recombines TRBV2 with TRBJ2-7, with 13 nucleotides matching TRBD2. This CDR3 spans 17 amino acids. Trimming took 5 bases from V and 0 from J; bases not matched to a gene: 7. The germline V gene encodes CDR1 SNHLY and CDR2 FYNNEI. The CDR3 region is CASSQTSGGPRSYEQYF. DNA for the CDR3: TGTGCCAGCAGTCAGACTAGCGGGGGGCCCCGCTCCTACGAGCAGTACTTC. Full variable domain (outside the CDR3, taken from reference TRBV2 and TRBJ2-7): EPEVTQTPSHQVTQMGQEVILRCVPISNHLYFYWYRQILGQKVEFLVSFYNNEISEKSEIFDDQFSVERPDGSNFTLKIRSTKLEDSAMYFCASSQTSGGPRSYEQYFGPGTRLTVT.

The V call is TRBV19, the J call TRBJ1-6, with D perhaps TRBD1 (5 bases). The CDR3 is 17 amino acids. V lost 3 bases and J 4 bases, leaving 16 bases between the germline ends. Germline V gene lookup returns CDR1 LNHDA and CDR2 SQIVND (reference sequence). CDR3 coding DNA: TGTGCCAGTAGTATCTCCGGCTCTAGGGGTTATAATTCACCCCTCCACTTT. This codes for CASSISGSRGYNSPLHF.

This chain joins TRBV11-2 and TRBJ2-1, with 10 bases aligning to TRBD1. The CDR3 spans 16 residues. The ends lost 0 bases at V and 10 bases at J; junction bases unmatched: 9. Germline V lookup: CDR1 SGHAT, CDR2 FQNNGV. The CDR3 region is CASSLDWDRGDQEQFF. The CDR3 coding sequence is TGTGCCAGCAGCTTAGATTGGGACAGGGGAGATCAGGAGCAGTTCTTC.

This clone was counted once. Because the CDR3's place on the DNA is in doubt, the DNA is left out and the CDR3 is given as listed by TCRdb. The V call is TRBV21-1, the J call TRBJ1-2; the table calls TRBD1, which could not be checked here. TRBV21-1 corresponds to a pseudogene. The CDR3 length is 15 residues, termini included. CDR3 amino acids: CASSKVGRGSYGYTF.

The chain joins TRBV3-1 (or the pseudogene TRBV3-2) to TRBJ2-5, with TRBD2 matching over 12 bases. Per the germline V gene, CDR1 is LGHDT and CDR2 is YNNKEL (reference sequence). Trimming cost V 7 bases and J 5 bases; bases outside gene matches: 11. The CDR3 loop spans 16 amino acids. The CDR3 spells CASTQRASGGEETQYF. In DNA, the CDR3 is TGTGCCAGCACCCAGAGGGCTAGCGGGGGGGAGGAGACCCAGTACTTC.

The chain couples TRBV3-1 (or the pseudogene TRBV3-2) to TRBJ1-5; D is undetermined. Trimming pared 4 bases from V and 3 bases from J, leaving 13 bases between. The CDR3 runs 15 residues. Germline V gene sequence: CDR1 LGHDT, CDR2 YNNKEL (reference sequence). CDR3 in DNA: TGTGCCAGCAGCCCCCGGACTGGATACAATCAGCCCCAGCATTTT. It specifies CASSPRTGYNQPQHF.

The gene calls are TRBV7-3 and TRBJ2-3; D is ambiguous. Looked up from germline, CDR1 is SGHTA and CDR2 is FQGTGA. This CDR3 comprises 15 residues. V was trimmed by 5 bases and J by 4 bases, leaving 16 bases between them. For the CDR3, the DNA is TGTGCCAGCAGCCCGCTTTACTTAGGAGCAGATACGCAGTATTTT. Residues: CASSPLYLGADTQYF.

The V gene is TRBV7-2, the J gene TRBJ2-5, with TRBD2 matching 13 bases. V was clipped by 6 bases and J by 0 bases; unmatched bases: 4. CDR1 is SGHTA and CDR2 is FQGNSA in the germline V gene. The CDR3 is 16 amino acids. The CDR3 reads CASSRTSGGNQETQYF. Here the CDR3 DNA reads TGTGCCAGCAGTCGGACTAGCGGGGGCAACCAAGAGACCCAGTACTTC.

The chain joins TRBV10-3 to TRBJ1-5; D is possibly TRBD1 (6 bases). V was clipped by 7 bases and J by 6 bases, with 13 bases between them. The CDR3 totals 13 residues. The germline V gene has CDR1 ENHRY and CDR2 SYGVKD. CDR3 nucleotide sequence: TGTGCCATCATGGGGGGGCTCGGTCAGCCCCAGCATTTT. As protein: CAIMGGLGQPQHF.

CDR3 in DNA: TGTGCCAGCAGTGAAGAAAGCGACGGTAATCAGCCCCAGCATTTT. Translation gives CASSEESDGNQPQHF. V usage is TRBV2 and J usage is TRBJ1-5; no firm D call. CDR3 length: 15 amino acids. The germline V gene has CDR1 SNHLY and CDR2 FYNNEI. Trimming stripped 1 base from V and 4 bases from J, with 11 bases between.

This clone was counted a single time. This chain connects TRBV6-1 to TRBJ1-1; TRBD1 agrees at 8 bases. V was clipped by 4 bases and J by 0 bases; unmatched bases: 10. The CDR3 has 17 residues. Germline lookup yields CDR1 MNHNS and CDR2 SASEGT. The CDR3 sequence: CASSVSRGLLMNTEAFF. CDR3 nucleotide sequence: TGTGCCAGCAGTGTTAGCAGGGGGCTCCTCATGAACACTGAAGCTTTCTTT.

This chain links TRBV7-9 with TRBJ2-5; TRBD1 matches at 7 bases. Germline V lookup: CDR1 SEHNR, CDR2 FQNEAQ (reference sequence). The CDR3 length is 15 residues. V lost 4 bases to trimming and J lost 2 bases; unmatched junction nucleotides: 7. The DNA for the CDR3 is TGTGCCAGCAGCTCCAGGGACAGCTTGCAAGAGACCCAGTACTTC. Its protein product is CASSSRDSLQETQYF.

This sequence joins TRBV28 and TRBJ1-2, with D perhaps TRBD1 (5 bases). Trimming pared 5 bases from V and 6 bases from J, leaving 10 bases between. Germline-derived CDR1 and CDR2 are MDHEN and SYDVKM. This CDR3 comprises 12 residues. CDR3 sequence reads: CASSTLGDGYTF. CDR3 coding DNA: TGTGCCAGCAGTACTTTAGGGGATGGCTACACCTTC.

The chain employs TRBV18 and TRBJ1-1, with TRBD1 matching 9 bases. J was trimmed by 1 base and V by 0 bases; bases with no gene match: 3. The CDR3 contains 16 residues. Germline CDR1 reads KGHSH; CDR2 reads LQKENI. This chain's CDR3 is CASSPPTGGTNTEAFF. The CDR3 DNA follows: TGTGCCAGCTCACCACCGACAGGGGGTACGAACACTGAAGCTTTCTTT.

The chain links TRBV10-3 to TRBJ2-7; TRBD2 is a possible D gene (6 bases). The CDR3 consists of 14 residues. The germline CDR1 and CDR2 sequences are ENHRY and SYGVKD. V lost 2 bases and J lost 6, with 14 bases in between. The DNA for the CDR3 is TGTGCCATCAGTGAGGAGGGGACTTACACCGAGCAGTACTTC. It codes for CAISEEGTYTEQYF.

Details on this clone: Other DNA sequences of this sample code for an identical CDR3. The CDR3, as DNA: TGTGCCAGCAGCCAGCTTCGGGAGACCCAGTACTTC. This translates into CASSQLRETQYF. This chain connects TRBV3-1 (or the pseudogene TRBV3-2) to TRBJ2-5; no clear D gene. Trimming removed 3 bases from V and 5 bases from J, with 7 bases in between. Germline CDR1 LGHDT, CDR2 YNNKEL (reference sequence). This CDR3 has 12 residues.

The sample holds one count of this clone. The chain couples TRBV28 to TRBJ2-7; 13 nucleotides match TRBD2. The CDR3 has 17 amino acids. J lost 4 bases, V lost 6 bases, and 12 bases had no gene match. CDR1 and CDR2 from the germline V gene are MDHEN and SYDVKM. The CDR3 region is CASRPSGGTSGAYEQYF. The CDR3 coding sequence is TGTGCCAGCAGACCGTCGGGGGGGACTAGCGGGGCTTACGAGCAGTACTTC. The full variable domain, in which reference TRBV28 and TRBJ2-7 provide the parts outside the CDR3, is DVKVTQSSRYLVKRTGEKVFLECVQDMDHENMFWYRQDPGLGLRLIYFSYDVKMKEKGDIPEGYSVSREKKERFSLILESASTNQTSMYLCASRPSGGTSGAYEQYFGPGTRLTVT.

Concerning this clone itself: Other DNA sequences in the sample encode the same CDR3. The rearrangement joins TRBV6-6 to TRBJ1-2, with TRBD1 identical over 10 bases. Germline CDR1 reads MNHNY; CDR2 reads SVGAGI (reference sequence). This CDR3 contains 15 residues. V gave up 0 bases and J gave up 5 bases; unmatched junction bases: 3. CDR3 DNA sequence: TGTGCCAGCAGTTACTCGACAGGGGGCGGTTATGGCTACACCTTC. Translated: CASSYSTGGGYGYTF.

This clone was observed a handful of times. The gene calls are TRBV30 and TRBJ2-7, with TRBD1 as a possible D gene (6 bases). V lost 8 bases to trimming and J lost 3 bases, with 20 bases between them. The CDR3 runs 14 residues. Germline lookup yields CDR1 GTSNPN and CDR2 SVGIG (reference sequence). The CDR3 reads CAVATGFSHYEQYF. CDR3 nucleotide sequence: TGTGCCGTCGCCACAGGGTTCAGTCACTACGAGCAGTACTTC. Full variable domain (outside the CDR3, taken from reference TRBV30 and TRBJ2-7): SQTIHQWPATLVQPVGSPLSLECTVEGTSNPNLYWYRQAAGRGLQLLFYSVGIGQISSEVPQNLSASRPQDRQFILSSKKLLLSDSGFYLCAVATGFSHYEQYFGPGTRLTVT.

The V call is TRBV5-1, the J call TRBJ1-1; no clear D gene. Trimming stripped 0 bases from V and 1 base from J, with 10 bases between. The V gene's germline CDR1 is SGHRS and CDR2 YFSETQ. The CDR3 is 15 residues long. CDR3 amino acids: CASSLVGERNTEAFF. CDR3 sequence (DNA): TGCGCCAGCAGCTTGGTTGGGGAGAGGAACACTGAAGCTTTCTTT.

The rearrangement uses TRBV13 and TRBJ2-7, with D possibly matching TRBD1 (5 bases). Trimming shortened V by 5 bases and J by 4 bases, and 18 bases separated the two germline ends. The CDR3 has 15 amino acids. The germline V gene has CDR1 PRHDT and CDR2 FYEKMQ (reference sequence). CDR3 nucleotide sequence: TGTGCCAGCAGCCACCACGGTCAGGGTTATTACGAGCAGTACTTC. Residues: CASSHHGQGYYEQYF.

The chain recombines TRBV7-2 with TRBJ2-1; 12 bases align to TRBD2. CDR1 is SGHTA and CDR2 is FQGNSA in the germline V gene. The trim removed 5 bases at V and 6 bases at J, leaving 5 bases unmatched. The CDR3 covers 15 residues. CDR3 in amino acids: CASSPSGGAANEQFF. In DNA form, the CDR3 reads TGTGCCAGCAGCCCTAGCGGGGGGGCTGCCAATGAGCAGTTCTTC.